What follows are 17 T cell receptor beta chains derived from one specimen sequenced in a study of blood T cell repertoires in COVID-19. TCRdb's copy holds only in-frame clones and misses some; the assay was immunoSEQ multiplex PCR. The profile shows under 200,000 clones, approximately 80% of them singletons. The sequenced sample consisted of peripheral blood. The receptors derive from a woman aged 60-70 years with acute or convalescent COVID-19.

The chain joins TRBV4-3 to TRBJ2-3; 16 bases match TRBD2. V lost 4 bases, J lost 5 bases, and 18 bases stayed unmatched. The CDR3 extends over 21 amino acids. The germline gives CDR1 LGHNA, CDR2 YSLEER. As DNA, the CDR3 is TGCGCCAGCAGCCCAAGAATTCCGGGACTAGCGGGGGGGAATATCCGAGATACGCAGTATTTT. Translation: CASSPRIPGLAGGNIRDTQYF.

V and J are TRBV5-4 and TRBJ1-3; TRBD1 aligns across 9 bases. Trimming at V came to 0 bases and at J to 0 bases, leaving 13 bases not matched to a gene. Per germline, CDR1 SGHNT and CDR2 YYREEE (reference sequence). The CDR3 loop spans 20 amino acids. The chain's CDR3 is CASSLEGGGTGKISGNTIYF. DNA for the CDR3: TGTGCCAGCAGCTTGGAAGGAGGGGGGACAGGGAAAATCTCTGGAAACACCATATATTTT.

This chain links TRBV5-1 with TRBJ1-6; D gene ambiguous. V lost 0 bases and J 9 bases, leaving 13 bases between the germline ends. The germline gives CDR1 SGHRS, CDR2 YFSETQ. This CDR3 is built from 15 residues. This CDR3 is CASSLAPGGVSPLHF. The DNA for the CDR3 is TGCGCCAGCAGCTTGGCCCCGGGAGGTGTTTCACCCCTCCACTTT.

The V call is TRBV18, the J call TRBJ2-5; D is unresolved. The length of the CDR3 is 14 residues. Trimming cost V 5 bases and J 3 bases, with 13 bases left between them. Germline V gene sequence: CDR1 KGHSH, CDR2 LQKENI. For the CDR3, the DNA is TGTGCCAGCTCAGGTTCCGTCGGAGAAGAGACCCAGTACTTC. It is translated as CASSGSVGEETQYF.

The chain couples TRBV5-8 to TRBJ2-3; TRBD2 matches 13 bases. CDR1 is SGHTS and CDR2 is YDEGEE in the germline V gene. This CDR3 is 16 amino acids long. V was pared by 4 bases and J by 1 base, with 3 bases of the junction left unmatched. The CDR3 region has the DNA TGTGCCAGCAGCCCGGGGACTAGCGGGGGCACAGATACGCAGTATTTT. It encodes CASSPGTSGGTDTQYF.

The chain links TRBV11-1 to TRBJ2-7; 9 positions agree with TRBD1. Unmatched junction bases numbered 11, after V lost 4 bases and J lost 4 bases. The germline V gene has CDR1 SGHAT and CDR2 FQDESV (reference sequence). This CDR3 spans 16 amino acids. The CDR3: CASSSAPGTGSYEQYF. Written as DNA, the CDR3 is TGTGCCAGCAGCTCCGCCCCCGGGACAGGGTCATACGAGCAGTACTTC. Together with reference TRBV11-1 and TRBJ2-7, the CDR3 gives the full variable domain: EAEVAQSPRYKITEKSQAVAFWCDPISGHATLYWYRQILGQGPELLVQFQDESVVDDSQLPKDRFSAERLKGVDSTLKIQPAELGDSAMYLCASSSAPGTGSYEQYFGPGTRLTVT.

The chain links TRBV6-2 or TRBV6-3 to TRBJ1-5; 12 bases align to TRBD1. The V and J ends lost 5 bases and 0 bases, in that order; junction bases with no gene match: 5. Germline V CDR1 and CDR2: MNHEY, SVGEGT. The CDR3 is made up of 17 amino acids. The CDR3 nucleotides are TGTGCCAGCAGTGGGACAGGGGGCGCGAATAGCAATCAGCCCCAGCATTTT. Encoded protein: CASSGTGGANSNQPQHF.

As to this clone: The sample has other DNA sequences that encode this CDR3 too. This rearrangement joins TRBV12-3 or TRBV12-4 to TRBJ1-3, with D unclear. This CDR3 spans 13 amino acids. The germline V and J ends were trimmed by 3 bases and 4 bases, with 7 bases remaining between them. CDR3 in DNA: TGTGCCAGCAGTTTGAGACAAGGAAACACCATATATTTT. Translating it yields CASSLRQGNTIYF.

V is TRBV3-1 (or the pseudogene TRBV3-2) and J is TRBJ1-5; possible D gene TRBD1, 6 bases. The CDR3 loop spans 14 amino acids. V lost 5 bases, J lost 4 bases, and 12 bases lay in between. CDR1 is LGHDT, CDR2 YNNKEL, per germline (reference sequence). The chain's CDR3 is CASSAPGHNQPQHF. In DNA, the CDR3 is TGTGCCAGCAGCGCTCCGGGACATAATCAGCCCCAGCATTTT.

The chain employs TRBV3-1 (or the pseudogene TRBV3-2) and TRBJ2-4; 8 bases line up with TRBD2. The CDR3 length is 19 residues. Germline V gene lookup returns CDR1 LGHDT and CDR2 YNNKEL (reference sequence). Unmatched junction bases numbered 16, after V lost 6 bases and J lost 0 bases. DNA for the CDR3: TGTGCCAGCAGTAAGGGGTCACTAGCGGATATCCTAGCCAAAAACATTCAGTACTTC. Translating it yields CASSKGSLADILAKNIQYF.

This clone was seen just once. The chain couples TRBV7-2 to TRBJ2-2; 8 bases align to TRBD1. The CDR3 runs 15 residues. V lost 5 bases, J lost 4 bases, and 6 bases stayed unmatched. Germline values: CDR1 SGHTA, CDR2 FQGNSA. CDR3 loop: CASSLRGRVTGELFF. The CDR3, as DNA: TGTGCCAGCAGCCTCAGGGGGCGCGTCACCGGGGAGCTGTTTTTT.

V usage is TRBV6-2 or TRBV6-3 and J usage is TRBJ2-7, with 9 bases matching TRBD1. This CDR3 comprises 12 residues. The germline V gene encodes CDR1 MNHEY and CDR2 SVGEGT. V was clipped by 4 bases and J by 7 bases; unmatched bases: 2. CDR3 sequence: CASSSTGGEQYF. The CDR3 DNA is TGTGCCAGCAGTTCGACAGGGGGTGAGCAGTACTTC.

The chain joins TRBV6-2 or TRBV6-3 to TRBJ2-7, with 7 positions matching TRBD1. Germline V gene sequence: CDR1 MNHEY, CDR2 SVGEGT. Losses at the gene ends were 6 bases for V and 0 bases for J; bases not matched to a gene: 8. This CDR3 is built from 15 residues. DNA of the CDR3: TGTGCCAGCAGCCTCAGGGGGTTATACTCCTACGAGCAGTACTTC. Translation gives CASSLRGLYSYEQYF.

This clone was found a few times. This chain joins TRBV28 and TRBJ1-2, with D uncertain. Trimming removed 6 bases at V and 7 bases at J, with 12 bases between. CDR1 MDHEN and CDR2 SYDVKM come from the germline V gene. The CDR3 has 12 amino acids. CDR3 in DNA: TGTGCCAGCAGAGACACCTTGGTTGGCTACACCTTC. Encoded protein: CASRDTLVGYTF.

This clone was observed a handful of times. DNA of the CDR3: TGTGCCAGCAGCTTGGGGGGGGGACTAGCGAGGAATGAGCAGTTCTTC. Amino acids: CASSLGGGLARNEQFF. The chain employs TRBV5-4 and TRBJ2-1; 10 bases agree with TRBD2. Germline-derived CDR1 and CDR2 are SGHNT and YYREEE (reference sequence). The V and J ends lost 0 bases and 7 bases, in that order; junction bases with no gene match: 7. The CDR3 runs 16 residues.

Regarding this clone: One end of the junction is discordant with germline, which a read error may explain. This sequence joins TRBV7-7 and TRBJ2-7, with TRBD1 matching over 10 bases. CDR3 length equals 14 residues. CDR1 is SSHAT and CDR2 is FNYEAQ in the germline V gene (reference sequence). CDR3 region: CASSPGTGAYEQYF. For the CDR3, the DNA is TGTGCTAGCAGCCCCGGGACAGGGGCCTACGAGCAGTACTTC.

The V gene is TRBV21-1, the J gene TRBJ1-4. TRBV21-1 is described as a pseudogene. The CDR3 consists of 13 residues. The CDR3 region is CASTPGRDEKLFF. The CDR3 DNA is TGTGCCAGCACCCCTGGGCGGGATGAAAAACTGTTTTTT.